This T cell receptor beta chain was observed in a study of chemoradiotherapy in HPV16-positive cancers. Study results and limitations: Non-HPV-specific T cells did not expand in tumors during treatment, whereas candidate HPV-specific clones and E7-related motifs did. In HPV16-positive patients, HPV-responsive T-cell expansion tracked better recurrence-free survival. Only two HPV16-positive patients supplied the functional HPV-specificity definition.

V lost 3 bases and J lost 7; bases outside the gene matches: 8. CDR1 and CDR2 (germline): SGDLS, YYNGEE. The CDR3 loop spans 15 amino acids. Clones were sequenced by immunoSEQ multiplex PCR, and TCRdb holds only the in-frame ones, with some missing. The sample lists 800 or so clones; around 80% were seen once. Of note for this clone: Antigen specificity is unknown.

The J gene is TRBJ2-1, the V gene TRBV9; 9 bases match TRBD2. The sequencing here drew on tumor tissue, taken from a patient who underwent chemoradiotherapy. The receptor comes from a human donor with HPV-associated anogenital cancer. CDR3 in DNA: TGTGCCAGCAGCGCTAGCGGGGCGTTATGGAATGAGCAGTTCTTC. Translated: CASSASGALWNEQFF.